This T cell receptor beta chain appears in the sequencing data of a study of shared clonotypes between healthy human individuals. Splitting the CD4+ cells yielded a CD45RA+ naive subset and a CD45RA-negative memory subset. Sorted-subset replicate PCRs used 200 ng of genomic DNA. This amount corresponded to tens of thousands of T cell genomes. Assay: immunoSEQ multiplex PCR; the TCRdb copy retains only in-frame clones and omits some. The repertoire holds roughly 1.5 million clones, with 95% to 99% as singletons. The V and J ends lost 0 bases and 2 bases, in that order; junction bases with no gene match: 5. Germline CDR1 is MNHEY and CDR2 is SMNVEV (reference sequence). The CDR3 loop spans 17 amino acids.

The clonotype was recovered from a young man in good health. The material sequenced was naive CD4+ T cells sorted from blood. Subset of the sample: CD45RA+ positively selected. The chain carries TRBV27 and TRBJ1-5; 9 bases line up with TRBD1. The CDR3 loop reads CASSLSGQGYGNQPQHF. For the CDR3, the DNA is TGTGCCAGCAGTTTATCGGGACAGGGCTATGGCAATCAGCCCCAGCATTTT.